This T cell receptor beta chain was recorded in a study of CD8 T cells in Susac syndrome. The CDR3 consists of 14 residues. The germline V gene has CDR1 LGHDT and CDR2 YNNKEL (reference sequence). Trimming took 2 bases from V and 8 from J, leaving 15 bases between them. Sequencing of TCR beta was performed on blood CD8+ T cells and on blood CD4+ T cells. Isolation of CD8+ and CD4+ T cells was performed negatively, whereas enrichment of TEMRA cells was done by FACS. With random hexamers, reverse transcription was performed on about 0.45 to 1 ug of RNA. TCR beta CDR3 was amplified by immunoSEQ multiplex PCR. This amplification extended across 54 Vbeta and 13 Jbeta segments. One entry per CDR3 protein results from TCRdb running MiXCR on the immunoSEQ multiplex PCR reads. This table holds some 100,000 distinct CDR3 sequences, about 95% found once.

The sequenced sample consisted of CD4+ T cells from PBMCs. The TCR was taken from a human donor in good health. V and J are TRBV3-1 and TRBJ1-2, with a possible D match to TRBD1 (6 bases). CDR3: CASSQSNRVEGYTF. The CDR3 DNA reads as TGTGCCAGCAGCCAATCTAACAGGGTCGAAGGCTACACCTTC.